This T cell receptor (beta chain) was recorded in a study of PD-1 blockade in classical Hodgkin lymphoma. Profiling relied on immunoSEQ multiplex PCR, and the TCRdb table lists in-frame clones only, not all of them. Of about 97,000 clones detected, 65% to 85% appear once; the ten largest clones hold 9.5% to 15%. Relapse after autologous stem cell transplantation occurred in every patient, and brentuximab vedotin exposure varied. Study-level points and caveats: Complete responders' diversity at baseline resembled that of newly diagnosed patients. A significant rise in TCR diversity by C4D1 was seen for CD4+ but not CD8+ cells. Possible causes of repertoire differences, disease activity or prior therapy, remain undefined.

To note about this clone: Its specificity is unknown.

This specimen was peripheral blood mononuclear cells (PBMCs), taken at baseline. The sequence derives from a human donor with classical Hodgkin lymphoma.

CDR3 protein: CASSGQRGHEQFF. The CDR3 nucleotides read TGCGCCAGCAGTGGACAGCGCGGCCATGAGCAGTTCTTC. The chain employs TRBV10-2 and TRBJ2-1; maybe TRBD1 (5 bases). Germline V gene lookup returns CDR1 WSHSY and CDR2 SAAADI. The CDR3 totals 13 residues. V was trimmed by 4 bases and J by 8 bases, leaving 12 bases between them.